This TCR beta chain emerged from a study of T cell responses to AZD1222 COVID-19 vaccine. This CDR3 is built from 13 residues. V was cut by 5 bases and J by 2 bases, with 7 bases left in between. Germline V gene lookup returns CDR1 SNHLY and CDR2 FYNNEI. Findings and limits, study-wide: Clonal diversity was possibly underestimated, and the donors were mostly white British, with more females.

With respect to this clone: Its antigen is not identified.

The assay was immunoSEQ multiplex PCR, and TCRdb's table has in-frame clones only and misses some. The sample lists 250,000 to 300,000 clones, around 92% seen once, with around 0.58% in the top ten. This chain connects TRBV2 to TRBJ1-3; D ambiguous. Sequences were derived from peripheral blood, sampled 28 days after the second AZD1222 dose. This TCR derives from an adult who received the AZD1222 COVID-19 vaccine. The CDR3 DNA sequence: TGTGCCAGCAGTAGGGCCGCTGGAAACACCATATATTTT. Its translation is CASSRAAGNTIYF.